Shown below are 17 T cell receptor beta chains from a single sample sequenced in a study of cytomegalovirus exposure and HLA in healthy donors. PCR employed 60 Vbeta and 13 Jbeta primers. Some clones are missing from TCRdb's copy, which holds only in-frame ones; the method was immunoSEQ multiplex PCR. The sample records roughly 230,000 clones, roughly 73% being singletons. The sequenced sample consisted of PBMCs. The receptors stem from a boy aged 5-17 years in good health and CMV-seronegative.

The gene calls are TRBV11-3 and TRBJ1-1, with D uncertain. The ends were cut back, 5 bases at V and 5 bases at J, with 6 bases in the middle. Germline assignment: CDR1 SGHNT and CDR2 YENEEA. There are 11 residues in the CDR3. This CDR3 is CASSERTEAFF. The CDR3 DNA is TGTGCCAGCAGCGAGAGGACTGAAGCTTTCTTT.

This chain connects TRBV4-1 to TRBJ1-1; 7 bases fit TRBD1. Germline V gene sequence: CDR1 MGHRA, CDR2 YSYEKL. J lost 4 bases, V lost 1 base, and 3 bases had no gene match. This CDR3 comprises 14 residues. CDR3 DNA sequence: TGCGCCAGCAGCCAAGTGGACAGGATCACTGAAGCTTTCTTT. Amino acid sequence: CASSQVDRITEAFF.

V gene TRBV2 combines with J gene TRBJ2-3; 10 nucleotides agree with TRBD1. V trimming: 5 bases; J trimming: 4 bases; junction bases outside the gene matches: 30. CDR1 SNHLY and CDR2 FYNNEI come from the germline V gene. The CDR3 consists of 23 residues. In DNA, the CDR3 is TGTGCCAGCAGTCCCTCCCTCCTTGGGACAGGGGATTCCTCGTCCGAGAACCCAGATACGCAGTATTTT. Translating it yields CASSPSLLGTGDSSSENPDTQYF. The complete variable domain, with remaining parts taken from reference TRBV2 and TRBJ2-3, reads EPEVTQTPSHQVTQMGQEVILRCVPISNHLYFYWYRQILGQKVEFLVSFYNNEISEKSEIFDDQFSVERPDGSNFTLKIRSTKLEDSAMYFCASSPSLLGTGDSSSENPDTQYFGPGTRLTVL.

DNA of the CDR3: TGCGCCAGCAGCTCAATGTCAGTGTCAGGGGCTTCCTACGAGCAGTACTTC. Amino acids: CASSSMSVSGASYEQYF. The chain joins TRBV5-1 to TRBJ2-7; D might be TRBD1 (6 bases). The germline V gene has CDR1 SGHRS and CDR2 YFSETQ. The CDR3 extends over 17 amino acids. V gave up 3 bases and J gave up 1 base, with 20 bases separating them.

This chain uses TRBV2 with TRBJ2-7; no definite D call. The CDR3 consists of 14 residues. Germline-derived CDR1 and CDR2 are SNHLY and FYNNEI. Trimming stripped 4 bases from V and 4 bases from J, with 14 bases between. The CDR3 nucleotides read TGTGCCAGCAGTGGTCAGCGAACTGGGTACGAGCAGTACTTC. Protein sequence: CASSGQRTGYEQYF.

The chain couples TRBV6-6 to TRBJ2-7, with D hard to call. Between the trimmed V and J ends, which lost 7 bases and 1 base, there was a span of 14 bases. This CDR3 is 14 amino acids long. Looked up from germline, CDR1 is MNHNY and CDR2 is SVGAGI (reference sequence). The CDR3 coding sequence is TGTGCCAGCACCTACACAGTGGATTCCTACGAGCAGTACTTC. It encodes CASTYTVDSYEQYF.

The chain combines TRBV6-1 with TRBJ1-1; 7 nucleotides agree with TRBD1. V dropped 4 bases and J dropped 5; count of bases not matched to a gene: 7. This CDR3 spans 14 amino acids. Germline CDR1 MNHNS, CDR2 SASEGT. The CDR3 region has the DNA TGTGCCAGCAGTGCCCGGGACAGTGGAACTGAAGCTTTCTTT. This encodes CASSARDSGTEAFF.

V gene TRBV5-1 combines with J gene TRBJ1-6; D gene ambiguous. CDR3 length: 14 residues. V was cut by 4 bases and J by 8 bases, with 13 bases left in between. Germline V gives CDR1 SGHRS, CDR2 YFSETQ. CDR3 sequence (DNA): TGCGCCAGCAGCGTTGAGGGTGGGGATTCACCCCTCCACTTT. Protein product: CASSVEGGDSPLHF.

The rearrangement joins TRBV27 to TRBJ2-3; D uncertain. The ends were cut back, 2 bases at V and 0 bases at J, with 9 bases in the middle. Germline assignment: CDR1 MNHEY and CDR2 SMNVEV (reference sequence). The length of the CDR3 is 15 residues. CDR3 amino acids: CASSLGLPSTDTQYF. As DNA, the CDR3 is TGTGCCAGCAGTTTAGGGCTACCTAGCACAGATACGCAGTATTTT.

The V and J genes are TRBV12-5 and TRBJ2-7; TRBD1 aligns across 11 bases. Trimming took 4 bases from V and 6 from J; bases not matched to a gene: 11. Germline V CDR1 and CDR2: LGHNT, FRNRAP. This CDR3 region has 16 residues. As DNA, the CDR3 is TGTGCTAGTGGTTCATCCGGACAGGGGGCTATGGGCGAGCAGTACTTC. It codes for CASGSSGQGAMGEQYF.

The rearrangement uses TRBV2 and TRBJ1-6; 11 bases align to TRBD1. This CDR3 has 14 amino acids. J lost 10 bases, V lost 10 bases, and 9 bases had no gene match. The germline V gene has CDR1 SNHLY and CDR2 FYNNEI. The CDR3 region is CATKKGTGGSPLHF. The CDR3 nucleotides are TGTGCCACCAAAAAGGGGACAGGGGGGTCACCCCTCCACTTT.

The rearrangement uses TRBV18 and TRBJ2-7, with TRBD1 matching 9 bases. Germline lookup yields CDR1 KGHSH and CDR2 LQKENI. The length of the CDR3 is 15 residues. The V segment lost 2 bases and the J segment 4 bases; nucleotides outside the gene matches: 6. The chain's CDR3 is CASSPRTGGAYEQYF. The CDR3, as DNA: TGTGCCAGCTCACCAAGAACAGGGGGCGCGTACGAGCAGTACTTC. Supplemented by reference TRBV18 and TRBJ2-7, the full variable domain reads NAGVMQNPRHLVRRRGQEARLRCSPMKGHSHVYWYRQLPEEGLKFMVYLQKENIIDESGMPKERFSAEFPKEGPSILRIQQVVRGDSAAYFCASSPRTGGAYEQYFGPGTRLTVT.

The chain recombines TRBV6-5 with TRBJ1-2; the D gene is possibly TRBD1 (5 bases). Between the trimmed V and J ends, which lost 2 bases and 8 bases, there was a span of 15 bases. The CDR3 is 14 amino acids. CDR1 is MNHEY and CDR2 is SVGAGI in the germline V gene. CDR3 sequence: CASSYRDSWGGYTF. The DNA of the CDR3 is TGTGCCAGCAGTTACCGGGACTCCTGGGGAGGCTACACCTTC.

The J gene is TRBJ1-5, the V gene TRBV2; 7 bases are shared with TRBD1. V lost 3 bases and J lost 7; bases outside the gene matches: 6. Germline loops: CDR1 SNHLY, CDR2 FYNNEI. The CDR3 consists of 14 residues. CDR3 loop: CASSERGRGQPQHF. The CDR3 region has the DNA TGTGCCAGCAGTGAGAGGGGGCGAGGGCAGCCCCAGCATTTT.

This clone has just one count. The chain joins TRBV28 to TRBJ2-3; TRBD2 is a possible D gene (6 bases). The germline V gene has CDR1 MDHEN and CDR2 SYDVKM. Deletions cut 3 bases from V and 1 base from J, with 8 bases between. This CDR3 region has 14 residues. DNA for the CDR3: TGTGCCAGCAGTTTTGTAGCGGGCACAGATACGCAGTATTTT. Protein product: CASSFVAGTDTQYF.

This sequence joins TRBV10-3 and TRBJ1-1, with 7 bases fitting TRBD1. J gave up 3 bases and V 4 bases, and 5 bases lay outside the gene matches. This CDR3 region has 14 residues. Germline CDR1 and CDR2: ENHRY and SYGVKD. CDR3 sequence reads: CAISGGDRDTEAFF. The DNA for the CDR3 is TGTGCCATCAGTGGGGGGGACAGAGACACTGAAGCTTTCTTT.

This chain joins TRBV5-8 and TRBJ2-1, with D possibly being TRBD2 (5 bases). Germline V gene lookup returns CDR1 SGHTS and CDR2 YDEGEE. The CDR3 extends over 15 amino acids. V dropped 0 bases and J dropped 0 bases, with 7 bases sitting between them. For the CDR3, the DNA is TGTGCCAGCAGCTTGGATGCGGGCTCCTACAATGAGCAGTTCTTC. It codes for CASSLDAGSYNEQFF.